This paragraph covers one T cell receptor beta chain sequence. The antigen remains undetermined. The authors distributed each subset's genomic DNA evenly over several immunoSEQ plates. The authors loaded about 200 ng DNA, roughly 33,000 T cell genomes, into sorted-subset replicate PCRs. Here immunoSEQ multiplex PCR was the method, and the copy in TCRdb shows in-frame clones only, minus some. The sample comprises around 1 million clones, less than 85% of which are singletons, and approximately 1.5% rests with the top ten. The data stem from a study of shared clonotypes between healthy human individuals. Whole-study findings and limits: Estimated clonotype richness was generally higher in naive than memory subsets.

Source material: memory CD4+ T cells sorted from blood. Documented subset: CD45RA-negative fraction. This TCR derives from a man between 18 and 29 years old in good health.

The CDR3 is CSVGMNYEQYF. The CDR3 bases are TGCAGCGTCGGAATGAACTACGAGCAGTACTTC. This chain uses TRBV29-1 with TRBJ2-7; the D is unclear. The germline gives CDR1 SQVTM, CDR2 ANQGSEA. The ends were cut back, 6 bases at V and 3 bases at J, with 9 bases in the middle. The CDR3 consists of 11 residues.